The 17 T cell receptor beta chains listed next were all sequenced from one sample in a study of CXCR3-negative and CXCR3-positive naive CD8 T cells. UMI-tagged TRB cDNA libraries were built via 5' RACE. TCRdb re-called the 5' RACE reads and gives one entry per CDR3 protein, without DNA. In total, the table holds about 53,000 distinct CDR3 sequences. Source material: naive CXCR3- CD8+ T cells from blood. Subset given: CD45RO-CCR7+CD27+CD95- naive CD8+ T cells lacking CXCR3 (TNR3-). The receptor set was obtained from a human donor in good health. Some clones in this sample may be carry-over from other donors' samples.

The CDR3 sequence is CASYPQTGRQETQYF. This chain connects TRBV28 to TRBJ2-5; the D gene TCRdb calls, TRBD1, cannot be checked with no DNA. The CDR3 contains 15 residues. Germline CDR1 reads MDHEN; CDR2 reads SYDVKM.

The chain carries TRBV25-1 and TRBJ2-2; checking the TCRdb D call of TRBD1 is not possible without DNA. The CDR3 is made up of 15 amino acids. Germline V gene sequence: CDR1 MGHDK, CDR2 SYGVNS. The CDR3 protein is CASRRPGQNTGELFF.

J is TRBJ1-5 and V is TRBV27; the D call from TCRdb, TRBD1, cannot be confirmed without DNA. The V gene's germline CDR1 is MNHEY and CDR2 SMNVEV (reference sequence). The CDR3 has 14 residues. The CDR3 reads CATRGGGSNQPQHF.

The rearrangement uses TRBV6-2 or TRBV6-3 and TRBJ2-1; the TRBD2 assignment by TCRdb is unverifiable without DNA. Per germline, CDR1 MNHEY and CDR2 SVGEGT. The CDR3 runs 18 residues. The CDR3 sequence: CASSYFPLDGGARSEQFF.

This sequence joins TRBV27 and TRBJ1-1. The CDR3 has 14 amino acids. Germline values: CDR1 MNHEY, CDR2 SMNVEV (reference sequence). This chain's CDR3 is CASSYPGGGTEAFF.

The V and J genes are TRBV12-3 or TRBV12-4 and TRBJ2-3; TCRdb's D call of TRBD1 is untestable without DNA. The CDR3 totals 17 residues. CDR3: CASNRRFGTGDQDTQYF.

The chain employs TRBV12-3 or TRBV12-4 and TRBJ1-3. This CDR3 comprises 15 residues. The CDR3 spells CASSWVTSSGNTIYF.

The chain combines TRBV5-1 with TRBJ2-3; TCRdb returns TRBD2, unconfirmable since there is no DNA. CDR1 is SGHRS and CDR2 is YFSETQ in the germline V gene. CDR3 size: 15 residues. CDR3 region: CASSLTDPRADTQYF.

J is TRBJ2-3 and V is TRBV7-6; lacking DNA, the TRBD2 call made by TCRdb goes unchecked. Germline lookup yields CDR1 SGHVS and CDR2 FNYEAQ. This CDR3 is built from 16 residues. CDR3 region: CASSSLAGSSTDTQYF.

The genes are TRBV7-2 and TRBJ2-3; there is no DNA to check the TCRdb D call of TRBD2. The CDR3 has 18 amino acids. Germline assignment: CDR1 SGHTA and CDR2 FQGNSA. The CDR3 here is CASSPTPLRGLLDDTQYF.

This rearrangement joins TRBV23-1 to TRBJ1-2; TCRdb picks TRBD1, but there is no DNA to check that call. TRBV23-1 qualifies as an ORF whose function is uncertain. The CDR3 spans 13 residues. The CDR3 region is CASSQWDRGGYTF.

The CDR3 region is CASSQDVGLAGETYEQYF. This chain links TRBV3-1 with TRBJ2-7; the D call of TRBD2 rests on TCRdb alone, since no DNA is present to check it. Germline values: CDR1 LGHDT, CDR2 YNNKEL (reference sequence). There are 18 residues in the CDR3.

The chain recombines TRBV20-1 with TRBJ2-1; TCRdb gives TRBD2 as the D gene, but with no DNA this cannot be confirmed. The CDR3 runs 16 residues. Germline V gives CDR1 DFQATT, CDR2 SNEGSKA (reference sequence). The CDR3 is CSAPLPSGTTYNEQFF.

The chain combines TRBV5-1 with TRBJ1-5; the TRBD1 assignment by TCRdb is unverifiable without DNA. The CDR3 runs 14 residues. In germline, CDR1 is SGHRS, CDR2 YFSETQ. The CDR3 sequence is CASSLSGLDQPQHF.

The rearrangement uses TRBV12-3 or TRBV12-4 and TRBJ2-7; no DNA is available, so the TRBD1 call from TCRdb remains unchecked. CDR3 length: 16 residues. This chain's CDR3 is CASSPSAWTGGHEQYF.

CDR3 protein: CASSQGYPGYTGELFF. This chain uses TRBV4-3 with TRBJ2-2; the TCRdb D gene call, TRBD1, has no DNA to confirm it. The length of the CDR3 is 16 residues. CDR1 LGHNA and CDR2 YSLEER come from the germline V gene.

The CDR3 loop reads CASNSGGNEQFF. V and J are TRBV28 and TRBJ2-1; TCRdb's D call, TRBD1, is unchecked because there is no DNA. Germline CDR1 is MDHEN and CDR2 is SYDVKM. This CDR3 is 12 amino acids long.